This TCR beta chain was observed in a study of blood T cells in healthy people across ages. Every donor gave approximately 10 milliliters of peripheral blood. Then a second PCR, running about 7 to 11 cycles, was carried out with a sample-barcoded 5' primer and a J-beta primer mix. TCRdb redid the calling of the 5' RACE reads with MiXCR, one entry per CDR3 protein. The sample includes hundreds of thousands of distinct CDR3 sequences, about three fifths of them seen just once. Germline-derived CDR1 and CDR2 are DFQATT and SNEGSKA (reference sequence). CDR3 length: 15 residues. The germline V and J ends were trimmed by 2 bases and 4 bases, with 17 bases remaining between them.

The sample comprised blood. This TCR derives from a man aged 25-40 years in good health. The chain is built from TRBV20-1 and TRBJ1-2; maybe TRBD1 (5 bases). The CDR3 DNA is TGCAGTGCTAGACTTCCGGGACGACCCTCCTATGGCTACACCTTC. Translated, it gives CSARLPGRPSYGYTF.